These 23 T cell receptor beta chains originate from one sample sequenced in a study of blood T cell repertoires in COVID-19. This table comes from immunoSEQ multiplex PCR, and its TCRdb copy is limited to in-frame clones, with some not included. This sample carries about 170,000 clones, approximately 86% of them seen once, and the ten largest clones take 0.58%. The sequenced material came from peripheral blood. The receptor set was obtained from a man aged 55 to 70 with COVID-19, enrolled during active disease.

The chain couples TRBV15 to TRBJ1-4; D remains ambiguous. The CDR3 extends over 18 amino acids. Germline loops: CDR1 LNHNV, CDR2 YYDKDF (reference sequence). Trimming took off 0 bases at V and 5 bases at J, with 19 bases between the two ends. The CDR3 DNA reads as TGTGCCACCAGCAGAGATCAGACTCCTGGAGAAAAAAATGAAAAACTGTTTTTT. Translating gives CATSRDQTPGEKNEKLFF.

This chain connects TRBV5-6 to TRBJ2-7; TRBD2 matches 9 bases. This CDR3 has 16 amino acids. Germline V lookup: CDR1 SGHDT, CDR2 YYEEEE. V dropped 0 bases and J dropped 0; count of bases not matched to a gene: 4. This chain's CDR3 is CASSLVAGGVSYEQYF. The CDR3 region has the DNA TGTGCCAGCAGCTTGGTGGCGGGAGGGGTCTCCTACGAGCAGTACTTC.

The rearrangement joins TRBV30 to TRBJ1-2; no reliable D call. Germline CDR1 is GTSNPN and CDR2 is SVGIG (reference sequence). The CDR3 contains 14 residues. Trimming left V 1 base short and J 0 bases short, with 9 bases between. DNA of the CDR3: TGTGCCTGGAGTGATATCCCAGCTAACTATGGCTACACCTTC. Translated, it gives CAWSDIPANYGYTF.

The chain links TRBV7-8 to TRBJ1-1, with D unclear. CDR3 length equals 13 residues. Germline assignment: CDR1 SGHVS and CDR2 FQNEAQ. Trimming stripped 8 bases from V and 1 base from J, with 11 bases between. The CDR3 coding sequence is TGTGCCAGCGGTATAACAGAGAACACTGAAGCTTTCTTT. Its translation: CASGITENTEAFF.

This clone was detected a few times. The chain carries TRBV4-3 and TRBJ1-1, with D uncertain. Germline V gene sequence: CDR1 LGHNA, CDR2 YSLEER. The V gene lost 1 base and the J gene lost 1 base, with 13 bases spanning the gap. The CDR3 totals 16 residues. The CDR3 region has the DNA TGCGCCAGCAGCCAAGGTCGACTGGGGAGGAACACTGAAGCTTTCTTT. It specifies CASSQGRLGRNTEAFF.

The chain has TRBV7-9 and TRBJ1-4; TRBD1 is a possible D gene (6 bases). Between the trimmed V and J ends, which lost 7 bases and 7 bases, there was a span of 19 bases. CDR3 size: 15 residues. Germline V gene lookup returns CDR1 SEHNR and CDR2 FQNEAQ (reference sequence). CDR3 nucleotide sequence: TGTGCCAGCAACCTAGCCCGACAAGGGGGTGAAAAACTGTTTTTT. It translates to CASNLARQGGEKLFF.

Comment on this clone: The sample holds other DNA sequences that translate to the same CDR3. V is TRBV5-1 and J is TRBJ2-2, with 7 bases lining up with TRBD1. This CDR3 spans 15 amino acids. After removal of 0 bases from V and 4 bases from J, the junction contained 3 bases not matched to a gene. CDR1 and CDR2 (germline): SGHRS, YFSETQ. The CDR3 here is CASSLGDRVTGELFF. The CDR3 nucleotides read TGCGCCAGCAGCTTGGGTGACAGGGTCACCGGGGAGCTGTTTTTT.

The chain joins TRBV14 to TRBJ1-3, with TRBD1 matching over 10 bases. The length of the CDR3 is 16 residues. V was pared by 6 bases and J by 4 bases, with 9 bases of the junction left unmatched. CDR1 is SGHDN and CDR2 is FVKESK in the germline V gene. DNA for the CDR3: TGTGCCAGCAGACGTACCGGGACAGGGGTAGGAAACACCATATATTTT. Its translation is CASRRTGTGVGNTIYF.

The chain uses TRBV3-1 (or the pseudogene TRBV3-2) and TRBJ1-1; no firm D call. CDR1 and CDR2 from the germline V gene are LGHDT and YNNKEL (reference sequence). The CDR3 runs 13 residues. Trimming took 5 bases from V and 2 from J, leaving 9 bases between them. CDR3 nucleotides: TGTGCCAGCAGCTTACCAGGAAACACTGAAGCTTTCTTT. This gives the protein CASSLPGNTEAFF.

V usage is TRBV27 and J usage is TRBJ1-5; 7 bases agree with TRBD1. Per germline, CDR1 MNHEY and CDR2 SMNVEV (reference sequence). With 3 bases clipped from V and 6 bases from J, the junction kept 8 bases outside the gene matches. This CDR3 is 15 amino acids long. CDR3 protein: CASSLRQGGGQPQHF. As DNA, the CDR3 is TGTGCCAGCAGTTTGCGACAGGGAGGAGGTCAGCCCCAGCATTTT.

This chain connects TRBV19 to TRBJ2-3; possible D gene TRBD1, 6 bases. Per germline, CDR1 LNHDA and CDR2 SQIVND (reference sequence). This CDR3 comprises 17 residues. The V end was cut by 7 bases, the J end by 3 bases, with 23 bases between. The CDR3 nucleotides read TGTGCCAGTACCACGACCCGAGGGGGAATTAGTACAGATACGCAGTATTTT. Translation: CASTTTRGGISTDTQYF.

The V and J genes are TRBV11-2 and TRBJ2-7; 7 bases align to TRBD2. Germline V gene data show CDR1 as SGHAT and CDR2 as FQNNGV. Trimming cost V 5 bases and J 3 bases; bases outside gene matches: 10. There are 15 residues in the CDR3. CDR3 bases: TGTGCCAGCAGCCTCCAGAGCGGGACCCTCTACGAGCAGTACTTC. It codes for CASSLQSGTLYEQYF. Drawing the rest from reference TRBV11-2 and TRBJ2-7, the complete variable domain is EAGVAQSPRYKIIEKRQSVAFWCNPISGHATLYWYQQILGQGPKLLIQFQNNGVVDDSQLPKDRFSAERLKGVDSTLKIQPAKLEDSAVYLCASSLQSGTLYEQYFGPGTRLTVT.

The chain is built from TRBV2 and TRBJ2-5; 12 nucleotides align to TRBD2. The CDR3 has 15 amino acids. V gave up 8 bases and J gave up 5 bases; unmatched junction bases: 9. Germline CDR1 is SNHLY and CDR2 is FYNNEI. CDR3 sequence: CASRTLAGGGETQYF. CDR3 nucleotide sequence: TGTGCCAGCCGAACACTAGCGGGGGGAGGCGAGACCCAGTACTTC.

The V call is TRBV7-2, the J call TRBJ1-6, with D maybe TRBD1 (6 bases). The V end lost 5 bases, the J end lost 6 bases, and 8 bases lay between the germline ends. The CDR3 is 13 amino acids. CDR1 and CDR2 from the germline V gene are SGHTA and FQGNSA. CDR3 protein: CASSTDSNSPLHF. The CDR3 DNA is TGTGCCAGCAGCACGGACAGTAATTCACCCCTCCACTTT.

The V call is TRBV19, the J call TRBJ1-1, with 7 bases aligning to TRBD1. The CDR3 runs to 14 residues. The V segment lost 5 bases and the J segment 10 bases; nucleotides outside the gene matches: 13. Germline CDR1 LNHDA, CDR2 SQIVND (reference sequence). The CDR3 DNA reads TGTGCCAGTAGTCTAAAGACAGGGAACTCGAGAGCTTTCTTT. It yields the protein CASSLKTGNSRAFF. Filled out from reference TRBV19 and TRBJ1-1, the complete variable domain reads DGGITQSPKYLFRKEGQNVTLSCEQNLNHDAMYWYRQDPGQGLRLIYYSQIVNDFQKGDIAEGYSVSREKKESFPLTVTSAQKNPTAFYLCASSLKTGNSRAFFGQGTRLTVV.

The rearrangement joins TRBV4-2 to TRBJ2-7; 8 nucleotides align to TRBD1. With 4 bases clipped from V and 1 base from J, the junction kept 12 bases outside the gene matches. The germline gives CDR1 LGHNA, CDR2 YNFKEQ. The CDR3 spans 17 residues. The CDR3 bases are TGTGCCAGCAGCCGAGTCCAGGCTGGGACAGGATCCTACGAGCAGTACTTC. It encodes CASSRVQAGTGSYEQYF.

The CDR3 reads CASSYSGVADEQFF. In DNA form, the CDR3 reads TGCGCCAGCAGCTATAGCGGGGTTGCTGATGAGCAGTTCTTC. This chain joins TRBV5-1 and TRBJ2-1; 8 bases agree with TRBD2. Germline trimming cut 3 bases from V and 8 bases from J; bases unmatched to any gene: 7. The CDR3 extends over 14 amino acids. Germline CDR1 SGHRS, CDR2 YFSETQ.

The chain employs TRBV18 and TRBJ2-2; TRBD2 is a possible D gene (6 bases). In germline, CDR1 is KGHSH, CDR2 LQKENI. The CDR3 spans 15 residues. V was cut by 5 bases and J by 1 base, with 11 bases left in between. The chain's CDR3 is CASSSQEGNTGELFF. In nucleotides, the CDR3 is TGTGCCAGCTCAAGTCAGGAGGGGAACACCGGGGAGCTGTTTTTT.

V is TRBV6-5 and J is TRBJ2-3, with TRBD1 matching over 11 bases. CDR1 is MNHEY and CDR2 is SVGAGI in the germline V gene. This CDR3 is built from 15 residues. J was trimmed by 0 bases and V by 10 bases; bases with no gene match: 6. CDR3 sequence (DNA): TGTGCCACCTCCTGGGACAGGGGGAGCACAGATACGCAGTATTTT. Translated, it gives CATSWDRGSTDTQYF.

The V call is TRBV5-1, the J call TRBJ2-5; 8 bases are shared with TRBD1. Germline lookup yields CDR1 SGHRS and CDR2 YFSETQ. The CDR3 spans 15 residues. V shed 3 bases and J 5 bases; nucleotides not matched to a gene: 9. The CDR3 bases are TGCGCCAGCAGCTCCCCGCGGACAGGGCCGGAGACCCAGTACTTC. Its translation: CASSSPRTGPETQYF.

The chain employs TRBV5-6 and TRBJ2-3, with 9 bases fitting TRBD1. Germline CDR1 reads SGHDT; CDR2 reads YYEEEE. The CDR3 has 16 amino acids. V lost 1 base and J lost 2; bases outside the gene matches: 5. This chain's CDR3 is CASSLYTGGITDTQYF. In DNA, the CDR3 is TGTGCCAGCAGCTTGTACACAGGGGGCATCACAGATACGCAGTATTTT.

This chain's CDR3 is CASSPSGLAQETQYF. DNA for the CDR3: TGTGCCAGCAGCCCCAGCGGACTAGCCCAAGAGACCCAGTACTTC. The rearrangement links TRBV11-1 to TRBJ2-5; TRBD2 matches at 8 bases. The CDR3 is made up of 15 amino acids. Losses at the gene ends were 5 bases for V and 1 base for J; bases not matched to a gene: 6. CDR1 is SGHAT and CDR2 is FQDESV in the germline V gene (reference sequence).

The J gene is TRBJ2-3, the V gene TRBV7-9; TRBD2 matches at 11 bases. Germline-derived CDR1 and CDR2 are SEHNR and FQNEAQ (reference sequence). This CDR3 is 15 amino acids long. With V trimmed by 10 bases and J by 0 bases, 6 bases remained unmatched. The CDR3 nucleotides are TGTGCCACCGCTAGCGGGGGGCCAAGCACAGATACGCAGTATTTT. It codes for CATASGGPSTDTQYF.